The 25 T cell receptor beta chains below were found in one sample sequenced in a study of siplizumab effects on memory and regulatory T cells. Sequenced by immunoSEQ multiplex PCR; TCRdb stores in-frame clones only, minus some. The sample yields about 80,000 clones, 85% to 95% seen once. The sample was CD8+ T cells sorted from blood. The receptors were gathered from a human donor in good health.

This chain's CDR3 is CASSWAGAYEQYF. The CDR3 DNA reads TGTGCCAGCAGTTGGGCGGGAGCCTACGAGCAGTACTTC. The chain carries TRBV6-1 and TRBJ2-7; 7 bases are a match to TRBD2. The CDR3 is made up of 13 amino acids. Germline assignment: CDR1 MNHNS and CDR2 SASEGT. The junction had 3 bases not matched to a gene; V was cut back by 5 bases and J by 2 bases.

The J gene is TRBJ2-7, the V gene TRBV7-9; 11 bases map to TRBD2. Per the germline V gene, CDR1 is SEHNR and CDR2 is FQNEAQ (reference sequence). J lost 4 bases, V lost 5 bases, and 4 bases had no gene match. The CDR3 runs to 14 residues. As DNA, the CDR3 is TGTGCCAGCAGCCCACTAGCGGGAGTTTACGAGCAGTACTTC. Translation gives CASSPLAGVYEQYF.

V gene TRBV7-9 combines with J gene TRBJ1-1; D uncertain. Germline assignment: CDR1 SEHNR and CDR2 FQNEAQ (reference sequence). This CDR3 has 11 residues. Trimming pared 3 bases from V and 7 bases from J, leaving 6 bases between. DNA for the CDR3: TGTGCCAGCAGCTTTAAGGATGAAGCTTTCTTT. It is translated as CASSFKDEAFF.

The genes are TRBV6-6 and TRBJ2-5, with a tentative D call TRBD2 (6 bases). Germline lookup yields CDR1 MNHNY and CDR2 SVGAGI (reference sequence). CDR3 length: 13 amino acids. Trimming pared 2 bases from V and 3 bases from J, leaving 7 bases between. The CDR3 loop is CASSYGGKETQYF. As DNA, the CDR3 is TGTGCCAGCAGTTACGGCGGGAAAGAGACCCAGTACTTC.

The rearrangement links TRBV29-1 to TRBJ2-1, with 7 nucleotides matching TRBD2. CDR3 size: 13 residues. J was trimmed by 3 bases and V by 5 bases; bases with no gene match: 4. Germline V CDR1 and CDR2: SQVTM, ANQGSEA. The CDR3 DNA follows: TGCAGCGTTAGAAGCGGGATCTACAATGAGCAGTTCTTC. Its translation: CSVRSGIYNEQFF.

This clone has just one count. This chain connects TRBV15 to TRBJ1-1; 9 nucleotides align to TRBD1. Germline assignment: CDR1 LNHNV and CDR2 YYDKDF (reference sequence). The V gene end was trimmed by 5 bases and the J gene end by 3 bases; junction bases not matched to a gene: 4. This CDR3 contains 14 residues. The CDR3 reads CATSGTGWDTEAFF. The DNA for the CDR3 is TGTGCCACCAGCGGGACAGGGTGGGACACTGAAGCTTTCTTT.

The CDR3 loop is CASSDGLGDEQFF. The DNA for the CDR3 is TGTGCCAGCAGTGACGGACTAGGTGATGAGCAGTTCTTC. The chain is built from TRBV9 and TRBJ2-1, with 7 bases that match TRBD2. CDR3 length: 13 residues. CDR1 is SGDLS and CDR2 is YYNGEE in the germline V gene. The V segment lost 5 bases and the J segment 8 bases; nucleotides outside the gene matches: 7.

The genes are TRBV10-3 and TRBJ1-1; a possible D gene is TRBD1 (5 bases). The germline V and J ends were trimmed by 2 bases and 3 bases, with 19 bases remaining between them. CDR3 length: 17 residues. Germline lookup yields CDR1 ENHRY and CDR2 SYGVKD. The CDR3 DNA follows: TGTGCCATCAGTGAGCCTGGGACCAACGGGAGGGACACTGAAGCTTTCTTT. Its translation is CAISEPGTNGRDTEAFF.

The chain uses TRBV19 and TRBJ2-1, with 8 bases identical to TRBD2. The ends lost 2 bases at V and 0 bases at J; junction bases unmatched: 6. CDR3 length: 17 amino acids. Per the germline V gene, CDR1 is LNHDA and CDR2 is SQIVND (reference sequence). For the CDR3, the DNA is TGTGCCAGTAGTATATCCGGGAGGGCGATCTCCTACAATGAGCAGTTCTTC. It is translated as CASSISGRAISYNEQFF.

The V and J genes are TRBV4-1 and TRBJ1-5; D call uncertain. V was pared by 3 bases and J by 0 bases, with 9 bases between. Germline CDR1 reads MGHRA; CDR2 reads YSYEKL. CDR3 length: 15 residues. CDR3 bases: TGCGCCAGCAGCCACGGCGAGAATAGCAATCAGCCCCAGCATTTT. As protein: CASSHGENSNQPQHF.

The sample holds one count of this clone. CDR3 sequence (DNA): TGTGCCAGCAGTTTCCTAGGGGGGCCATCCTACGAGCAGTACTTC. This codes for CASSFLGGPSYEQYF. The chain couples TRBV6-1 to TRBJ2-7; either TRBD1 or TRBD2 may fit D (6 bases each). With 5 bases removed from V and 1 base from J, the gap between germline ends came to 15 bases. CDR1 MNHNS and CDR2 SASEGT come from the germline V gene. CDR3 length equals 15 residues.

This clone was picked up one time. The genes are TRBV7-9 and TRBJ1-4, with a possible D match to TRBD1 (5 bases). Germline CDR1 is SEHNR and CDR2 is FQNEAQ (reference sequence). This CDR3 region has 17 residues. V was trimmed by 5 bases and J by 7 bases, leaving 23 bases between them. The CDR3 sequence is CASSIQESGRVREKLFF. The CDR3 DNA is TGTGCCAGCAGCATACAGGAATCGGGCAGGGTTCGTGAAAAACTGTTTTTT.

The rearrangement uses TRBV10-1 and TRBJ1-1, with D tentatively TRBD1 (5 bases). The length of the CDR3 is 14 residues. Trimming removed 4 bases from V and 7 bases from J, with 16 bases in between. Germline assignment: CDR1 WNHNN and CDR2 SYGVQD (reference sequence). The CDR3 nucleotides read TGCGCCAGCAGTGCCCAGACGGGACGGAATGAAGCTTTCTTT. It encodes CASSAQTGRNEAFF.

The chain couples TRBV7-8 to TRBJ2-1, with D unclear. The CDR3 totals 13 residues. With 2 bases removed from V and 9 bases from J, the gap between germline ends came to 11 bases. The germline V gene has CDR1 SGHVS and CDR2 FQNEAQ. CDR3 nucleotide sequence: TGTGCCAGCAGCTTACCCCCGTCGGGTGAGCAGTTCTTC. The encoded protein is CASSLPPSGEQFF.

The chain carries TRBV11-2 and TRBJ1-3; TRBD1 is a possible D gene (5 bases). The germline gives CDR1 SGHAT, CDR2 FQNNGV. Trimming pared 5 bases from V and 0 bases from J, leaving 11 bases between. The CDR3 extends over 15 amino acids. CDR3 DNA sequence: TGTGCCAGCAGCCGGGACGGAAACTCTGGAAACACCATATATTTT. It codes for CASSRDGNSGNTIYF. Supplemented by reference TRBV11-2 and TRBJ1-3, the full variable domain reads EAGVAQSPRYKIIEKRQSVAFWCNPISGHATLYWYQQILGQGPKLLIQFQNNGVVDDSQLPKDRFSAERLKGVDSTLKIQPAKLEDSAVYLCASSRDGNSGNTIYFGEGSWLTVV.

The chain links TRBV29-1 to TRBJ2-1, with 10 nucleotides matching TRBD2. The germline gives CDR1 SQVTM, CDR2 ANQGSEA. V lost 7 bases, J lost 1 base, and 16 bases stayed unmatched. This CDR3 has 18 residues. The CDR3 bases are TGCAGCGCAGCTGGGACTAGCGTATCGAGGAGTTCCTACAATGAGCAGTTCTTC. Translating gives CSAAGTSVSRSSYNEQFF.

The chain couples TRBV19 to TRBJ1-5; TRBD1 agrees at 8 bases. Germline-derived CDR1 and CDR2 are LNHDA and SQIVND (reference sequence). Trimming at V came to 5 bases and at J to 4 bases, leaving 10 bases not matched to a gene. This CDR3 has 16 amino acids. Written as DNA, the CDR3 is TGTGCCAGTAGTCTAAGACAGGGGTCTAATAATCAGCCCCAGCATTTT. This translates into CASSLRQGSNNQPQHF.

The CDR3 region is CASSPGQGAGYGYTF. In DNA form, the CDR3 reads TGCGCCAGCAGCCCGGGACAGGGGGCGGGCTATGGCTACACCTTC. The rearrangement uses TRBV5-1 and TRBJ1-2, with TRBD1 matching over 12 bases. The CDR3 totals 15 residues. With V trimmed by 4 bases and J by 4 bases, 5 bases remained unmatched. Per the germline V gene, CDR1 is SGHRS and CDR2 is YFSETQ.

This clone has only one observation. This chain uses TRBV15 with TRBJ1-5; 9 bases align to TRBD1. From germline, CDR1 is LNHNV and CDR2 YYDKDF (reference sequence). The CDR3 sequence is 16 residues long. The V segment lost 5 bases and the J segment 2 bases; nucleotides outside the gene matches: 7. The CDR3 coding sequence is TGTGCCACCAGCCCCGGGACAGGGAGACGCAATCAGCCCCAGCATTTT. Amino acid sequence: CATSPGTGRRNQPQHF.

J is TRBJ2-3 and V is TRBV27, with TRBD2 as a possible D gene (7 bases). This CDR3 is built from 18 residues. Trimming removed 5 bases at V and 2 bases at J, with 23 bases between. The germline gives CDR1 MNHEY, CDR2 SMNVEV (reference sequence). CDR3 in DNA: TGTGCCAGCAGTCCTCTAAGTAGGGGGGGGAGACCCACAGATACGCAGTATTTT. It is translated as CASSPLSRGGRPTDTQYF.

The gene calls are TRBV19 and TRBJ2-3; D is possibly TRBD1 (6 bases). The CDR3 has 15 amino acids. Deletions cut 5 bases from V and 1 base from J, with 13 bases between. CDR1 and CDR2 from the germline V gene are LNHDA and SQIVND (reference sequence). The CDR3 DNA is TGTGCCAGTAGTGTACAGGGAACTCGCACAGATACGCAGTATTTT. This codes for CASSVQGTRTDTQYF.

The gene calls are TRBV4-1 and TRBJ1-5; D ambiguous. The CDR3 is 16 residues long. Between the trimmed V and J ends, which lost 1 base and 4 bases, there was a span of 14 bases. Germline V gene sequence: CDR1 MGHRA, CDR2 YSYEKL. In nucleotides, the CDR3 is TGCGCCAGCAGCCAAGTATTCGGCAGCTTTAATCAGCCCCAGCATTTT. The encoded protein is CASSQVFGSFNQPQHF.

The chain couples TRBV7-6 to TRBJ2-3; tentative D call: TRBD1 (6 bases). The germline V gene has CDR1 SGHVS and CDR2 FNYEAQ. V lost 4 bases and J 6 bases, leaving 8 bases between the germline ends. This CDR3 region has 12 residues. CDR3 sequence reads: CASSSDRDTQYF. Here the CDR3 DNA reads TGTGCCAGCAGCTCCGACAGGGATACGCAGTATTTT.

The chain links TRBV7-8 to TRBJ2-3; D might be TRBD2 (5 bases). CDR3 length equals 17 residues. Germline V CDR1 and CDR2: SGHVS, FQNEAQ. The V end was cut by 5 bases, the J end by 4 bases, with 22 bases between. The CDR3 DNA is TGTGCCAGCAGCCTCGAGGGTGGGAAGGCCGGAGCAGATACGCAGTATTTT. This translates into CASSLEGGKAGADTQYF.

The chain combines TRBV6-5 with TRBJ2-7; 8 bases line up with TRBD1. CDR3 length equals 15 residues. Trimming removed 6 bases from V and 0 bases from J; junction bases left unmatched: 7. CDR1 is MNHEY, CDR2 SVGAGI, per germline. In DNA, the CDR3 is TGTGCCAGCAGGACAGGGGTCGGTAGCTCCTACGAGCAGTACTTC. The encoded protein is CASRTGVGSSYEQYF.